Sequencing of this T cell receptor (beta chain) was carried out in a study of Ad26.COV2.S vaccination and SARS-CoV-2 variants. Between the trimmed V and J ends, which lost 4 bases and 4 bases, there was a span of 5 bases. Per germline, CDR1 MNHEY and CDR2 SVGAGI. CDR3 size: 12 residues. Libraries were prepared by immunoSEQ multiplex PCR; TCRdb keeps only in-frame clonotypes and omits some of them. The sample contains over 400,000 clones, about nine tenths of which appear only once. The treatment is: around 19 received Ad26.COV2.S at low or high dose, single or two shots; 5 received placebo; per-sample allocation not given. Collection of the samples took place on day 63 after the first injection of vaccine or placebo.

The chain is built from TRBV6-5 and TRBJ1-3; D gene uncertain. Sequencing used peripheral blood, obtained in a trial of Ad26.COV2.S vaccine versus placebo. The sequence derives from a person between 18 and 65 years old who received the Ad26.COV2.S COVID-19 vaccine or a placebo. In nucleotides, the CDR3 is TGTGCCAGCAGTTCCACGGGAAACACCATATATTTT. It is translated as CASSSTGNTIYF.